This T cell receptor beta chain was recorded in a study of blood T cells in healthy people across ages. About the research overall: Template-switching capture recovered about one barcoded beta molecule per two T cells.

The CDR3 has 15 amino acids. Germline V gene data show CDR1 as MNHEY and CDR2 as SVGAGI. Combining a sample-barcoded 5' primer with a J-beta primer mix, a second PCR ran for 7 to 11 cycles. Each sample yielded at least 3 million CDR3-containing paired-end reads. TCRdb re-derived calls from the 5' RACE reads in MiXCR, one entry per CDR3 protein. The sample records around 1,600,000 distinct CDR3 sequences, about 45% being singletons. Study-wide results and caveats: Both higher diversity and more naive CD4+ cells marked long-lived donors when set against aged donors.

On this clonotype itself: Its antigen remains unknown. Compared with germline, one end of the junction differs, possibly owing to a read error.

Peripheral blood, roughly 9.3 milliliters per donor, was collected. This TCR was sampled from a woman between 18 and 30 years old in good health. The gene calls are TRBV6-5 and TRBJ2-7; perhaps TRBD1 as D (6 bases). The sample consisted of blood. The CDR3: CDSSSEPGQAYEQYF. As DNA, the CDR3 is TGTGACAGCAGTTCAGAACCGGGACAAGCCTACGAGCAGTACTTC.